This T cell receptor beta chain derives from a study of T-cell reconstitution after alpha-beta-depleted transplantation in children. Unique molecular identifiers were built into the TCRbeta library. TCRdb re-called the PCR reads with MiXCR, one entry per CDR3 protein. The sample carries approximately 350,000 distinct CDR3 sequences, roughly 15% recorded once. The CDR3 consists of 15 residues. V was shortened by 6 bases and J by 10 bases, with 19 bases between the two germline ends. Per the germline V gene, CDR1 is LGHDT and CDR2 is YNNKEL (reference sequence). This clonotype was seen once. This specimen was PBMCs, taken from the stem cell graft. This clonotype was obtained from a human donor who donated a stem cell graft to a child with Fanconi anemia. This chain links TRBV3-1 with TRBJ1-6; D uncertain. In DNA form, the CDR3 reads TGTGCCAGCAGTTTAGGAGATCCATCGCGGTCACCCCTCCACTTT. Translating gives CASSLGDPSRSPLHF.